A single sample is the source of the 14 T cell receptor beta chains below, sequenced in a study of blood T cell repertoires in COVID-19 (dated by TCRdb to about 2020). The library came from the immunoSEQ multiplex PCR assay. Not all clones reach the TCRdb copy of this immuneACCESS table, which keeps in-frame sequences only. Checked studies attribute under half of the gap to unresolved V genes and leave the rest unexplained. The sample table lists under 200,000 clones, over 90% of them with a count of one. Approximately 0.48% of the sample goes to the ten largest clones. The sequenced material came from peripheral blood. These receptors all come from a man between 50 and 59 years old with acute or convalescent COVID-19.

V usage is TRBV23-1 and J usage is TRBJ2-3, with 10 nucleotides matching TRBD1. TRBV23-1 is an ORF for which the function is uncertain. The V gene end was trimmed by 0 bases and the J gene end by 0 bases; junction bases not matched to a gene: 9. The CDR3 loop spans 19 amino acids. The CDR3 DNA follows: TGCGCCAGCAGTCAATCAGGTGGGACAGGGGAGACTAGCACAGATACGCAGTATTTT. Amino acids: CASSQSGGTGETSTDTQYF.

The chain carries TRBV18 and TRBJ2-5; 7 bases map to TRBD2. This CDR3 is 17 amino acids long. Trimming at V came to 1 base and at J to 0 bases, leaving 8 bases not matched to a gene. Germline V CDR1 and CDR2: KGHSH, LQKENI. The CDR3 protein is CASSPRGGRNHQETQYF. CDR3 nucleotide sequence: TGTGCCAGCTCACCACGGGGGGGACGGAATCACCAAGAGACCCAGTACTTC.

The genes are TRBV7-3 and TRBJ2-1; 15 bases agree with TRBD2. The CDR3 sequence is 16 residues long. In germline, CDR1 is SGHTA, CDR2 FQGTGA. V lost 2 bases to trimming and J lost 7 bases; unmatched junction nucleotides: 3. The CDR3 DNA reads as TGTGCCAGCAGCTTAGGGGGGACTAGCGGGAGGAATGAGCAGTTCTTC. Its translation: CASSLGGTSGRNEQFF. The whole variable domain, remainder taken from reference TRBV7-3 and TRBJ2-1, is GAGVSQTPSNKVTEKGKYVELRCDPISGHTALYWYRQSLGQGPEFLIYFQGTGAADDSGLPNDRFFAVRPEGSVSTLKIQRTERGDSAVYLCASSLGGTSGRNEQFFGPGTRLTVL.

The chain joins TRBV29-1 to TRBJ2-2; D might be TRBD2 (5 bases). Germline V gene data show CDR1 as SQVTM and CDR2 as ANQGSEA. The CDR3 runs 11 residues. V was trimmed by 5 bases and J by 8 bases, leaving 9 bases between them. The DNA for the CDR3 is TGCAGCGTTTCACGGGGAGGGGAGCTGTTTTTT. Translated, it gives CSVSRGGELFF.

The CDR3 loop reads CASSWGQGSYEQYF. CDR3 sequence (DNA): TGTGCCAGCAGTTGGGGACAGGGTTCCTACGAGCAGTACTTC. The chain joins TRBV27 to TRBJ2-7, with 9 bases fitting TRBD1. The trim removed 4 bases at V and 1 base at J, leaving 2 bases unmatched. The germline gives CDR1 MNHEY, CDR2 SMNVEV (reference sequence). The CDR3 covers 14 residues.

The chain recombines TRBV19 with TRBJ1-5; D gene unclear. The germline V and J ends were trimmed by 7 bases and 5 bases, with 15 bases remaining between them. This CDR3 has 14 residues. Per germline, CDR1 LNHDA and CDR2 SQIVND (reference sequence). The DNA for the CDR3 is TGTGCCAGTAAGACGGGGAGCAGAGATCAGCCCCAGCATTTT. It specifies CASKTGSRDQPQHF. Full variable domain (remainder filled in from reference TRBV19 and TRBJ1-5): DGGITQSPKYLFRKEGQNVTLSCEQNLNHDAMYWYRQDPGQGLRLIYYSQIVNDFQKGDIAEGYSVSREKKESFPLTVTSAQKNPTAFYLCASKTGSRDQPQHFGDGTRLSIL.

The rearrangement joins TRBV28 to TRBJ1-1; TRBD1 aligns across 8 bases. V was pared by 3 bases and J by 3 bases, with 12 bases of the junction left unmatched. Germline CDR1 is MDHEN and CDR2 is SYDVKM. This CDR3 comprises 17 residues. The CDR3 region has the DNA TGTGCCAGCAGTTTCGGTCTTACAGGGGGTGTGGACACTGAAGCTTTCTTT. Its protein product is CASSFGLTGGVDTEAFF.

The V and J genes are TRBV5-1 and TRBJ2-1; 8 positions match TRBD1. Looked up from germline, CDR1 is SGHRS and CDR2 is YFSETQ. The V segment lost 0 bases and the J segment 3 bases; nucleotides outside the gene matches: 2. This CDR3 has 15 residues. CDR3 sequence (DNA): TGCGCCAGCAGCTTGGGGACAGGGAACTACAATGAGCAGTTCTTC. This codes for CASSLGTGNYNEQFF.

The chain employs TRBV7-2 and TRBJ2-4, with TRBD1 matching over 8 bases. The germline V gene encodes CDR1 SGHTA and CDR2 FQGNSA. Trimming removed 0 bases from V and 0 bases from J; junction bases left unmatched: 4. The CDR3 spans 17 residues. The CDR3 nucleotides are TGTGCCAGCAGCTTAGCGGGGACAGGCGAAGCCAAAAACATTCAGTACTTC. Encoded protein: CASSLAGTGEAKNIQYF.

The genes are TRBV5-1 and TRBJ1-6, with unresolved D. Germline values: CDR1 SGHRS, CDR2 YFSETQ. This CDR3 has 15 residues. The ends were cut back, 2 bases at V and 7 bases at J, with 13 bases in the middle. The CDR3 DNA is TGCGCCAGCAGCTTCGTCGGGGAGGCCAATTCACCCCTCCACTTT. This translates into CASSFVGEANSPLHF.

The chain is built from TRBV4-3 and TRBJ2-1; D possibly corresponds to TRBD2 (6 bases). From germline, CDR1 is LGHNA and CDR2 YSLEER. V lost 0 bases to trimming and J lost 13 bases, with 16 bases between them. This CDR3 spans 14 amino acids. CDR3 sequence reads: CASSQDSGGSPQFF. The CDR3 DNA reads TGCGCCAGCAGCCAAGATTCCGGGGGATCCCCACAGTTCTTC.

This chain joins TRBV29-1 and TRBJ2-1, with 10 bases matching TRBD2. From germline, CDR1 is SQVTM and CDR2 ANQGSEA. The CDR3 extends over 13 amino acids. The V segment lost 4 bases and the J segment 10 bases; nucleotides outside the gene matches: 7. CDR3 bases: TGCAGCGTTGCCCTAGCGGGAGACTTCGAGCAGTTCTTC. This gives the protein CSVALAGDFEQFF.

This clone was picked up one time. The chain has TRBV7-9 and TRBJ2-3, with a tentative D call TRBD1 (6 bases). CDR1 SEHNR and CDR2 FQNEAQ come from the germline V gene (reference sequence). V was cut by 6 bases and J by 9 bases, with 25 bases left in between. There are 16 residues in the CDR3. The DNA for the CDR3 is TGTGCCAGCAGTCAAGCGGACAGATATCCACAGATAACGCAGTATTTT. It encodes CASSQADRYPQITQYF. The variable domain in full, completed from reference TRBV7-9 and TRBJ2-3, reads DTGVSQNPRHKITKRGQNVTFRCDPISEHNRLYWYRQTLGQGPEFLTYFQNEAQLEKSRLLSDRFSAERPKGSFSTLEIQRTEQGDSAMYLCASSQADRYPQITQYFGPGTRLTVL.

The chain has TRBV5-4 and TRBJ2-6; D is perhaps TRBD2 (5 bases). Germline loops: CDR1 SGHNT, CDR2 YYREEE (reference sequence). Trimming took 4 bases from V and 4 from J, leaving 12 bases between them. The CDR3 is made up of 15 amino acids. This chain's CDR3 is CASSNWGAGANVLTF. The CDR3 bases are TGTGCCAGCAGCAACTGGGGAGCGGGGGCCAACGTCCTGACTTTC.